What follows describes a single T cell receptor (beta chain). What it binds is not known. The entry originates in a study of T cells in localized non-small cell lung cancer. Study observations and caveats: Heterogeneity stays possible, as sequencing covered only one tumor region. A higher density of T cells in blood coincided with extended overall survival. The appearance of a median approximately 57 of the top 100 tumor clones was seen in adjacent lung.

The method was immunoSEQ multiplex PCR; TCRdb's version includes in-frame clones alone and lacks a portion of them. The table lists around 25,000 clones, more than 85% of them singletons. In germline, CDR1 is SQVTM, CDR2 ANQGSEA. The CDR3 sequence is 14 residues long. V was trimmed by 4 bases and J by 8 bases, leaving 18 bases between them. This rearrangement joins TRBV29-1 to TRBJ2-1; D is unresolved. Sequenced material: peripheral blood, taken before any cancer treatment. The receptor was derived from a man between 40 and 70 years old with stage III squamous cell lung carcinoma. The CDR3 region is CSVVEYSSRDEQFF. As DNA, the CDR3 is TGCAGCGTTGTTGAATACTCTAGTAGGGATGAGCAGTTCTTC.